This TCR beta chain was profiled in a study of T cell responses to AZD1222 COVID-19 vaccine. Study observations and caveats: A reported finding is that nearly half of spike-specific TCRs target unmutated variant regions. Repertoire samples came only from after the peak T cell response.

Here immunoSEQ multiplex PCR was the method, and the copy in TCRdb shows in-frame clones only, minus some. The sample contains over 150,000 clones, around nine tenths of which appear only once. V trimming: 7 bases; J trimming: 5 bases; junction bases outside the gene matches: 10. This CDR3 comprises 14 residues. Germline V lookup: CDR1 MNHEY, CDR2 SVGAGI. On this clone: Its antigen is still unknown.

This sequence joins TRBV6-5 and TRBJ2-5; TRBD2 matches at 7 bases. The receptor was derived from an adult who received the AZD1222 COVID-19 vaccine. This specimen consisted of peripheral blood, obtained 28 days after the second AZD1222 dose. As DNA, the CDR3 is TGTGCCAGCAAGGCTCGACTTAGCGGGGAGACCCAGTACTTC. Its translation is CASKARLSGETQYF.